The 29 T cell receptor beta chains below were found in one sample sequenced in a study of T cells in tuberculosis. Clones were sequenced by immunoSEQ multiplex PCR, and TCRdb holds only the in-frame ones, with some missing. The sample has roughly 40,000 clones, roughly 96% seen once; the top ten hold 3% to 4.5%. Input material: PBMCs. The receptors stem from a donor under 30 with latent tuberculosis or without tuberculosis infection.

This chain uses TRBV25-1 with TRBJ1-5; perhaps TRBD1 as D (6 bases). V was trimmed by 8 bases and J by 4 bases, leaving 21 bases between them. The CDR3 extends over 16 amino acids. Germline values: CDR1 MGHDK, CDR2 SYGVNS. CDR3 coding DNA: TGTGCCAGCGAAGGGTCCGGGACAAGCAAAAATCAGCCCCAGCATTTT. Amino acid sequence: CASEGSGTSKNQPQHF. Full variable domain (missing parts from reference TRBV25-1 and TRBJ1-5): EADIYQTPRYLVIGTGKKITLECSQTMGHDKMYWYQQDPGMELHLIHYSYGVNSTEKGDLSSESTVSRIRTEHFPLTLESARPSHTSQYLCASEGSGTSKNQPQHFGDGTRLSIL.

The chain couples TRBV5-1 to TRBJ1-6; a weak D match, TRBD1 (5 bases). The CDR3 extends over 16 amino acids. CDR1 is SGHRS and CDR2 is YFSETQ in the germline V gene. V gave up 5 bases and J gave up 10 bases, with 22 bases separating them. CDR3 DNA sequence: TGCGCCAGCAGTGATTTTACGGCGGGGGAAGACTCACCCCTCCACTTT. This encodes CASSDFTAGEDSPLHF.

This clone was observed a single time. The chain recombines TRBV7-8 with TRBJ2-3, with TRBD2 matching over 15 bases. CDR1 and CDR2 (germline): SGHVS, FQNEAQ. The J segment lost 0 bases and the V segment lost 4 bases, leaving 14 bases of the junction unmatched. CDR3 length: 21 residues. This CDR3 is CASSSPGLAGGTITSTDTQYF. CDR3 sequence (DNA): TGTGCCAGCAGCTCTCCGGGACTAGCGGGGGGCACCATTACTAGCACAGATACGCAGTATTTT. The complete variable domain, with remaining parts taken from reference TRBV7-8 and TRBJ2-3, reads GAGVSQSPRYKVAKRGQDVALRCDPISGHVSLFWYQQALGQGPEFLTYFQNEAQLDKSGLPSDRFFAERPEGSVSTLKIQRTQQEDSAVYLCASSSPGLAGGTITSTDTQYFGPGTRLTVL.

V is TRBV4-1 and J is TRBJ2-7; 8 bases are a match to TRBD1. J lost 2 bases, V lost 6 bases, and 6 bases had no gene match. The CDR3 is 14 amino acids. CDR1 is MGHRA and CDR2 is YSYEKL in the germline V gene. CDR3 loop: CASRPQGAAYEQYF. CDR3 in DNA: TGCGCCAGCAGACCCCAGGGGGCGGCCTACGAGCAGTACTTC.

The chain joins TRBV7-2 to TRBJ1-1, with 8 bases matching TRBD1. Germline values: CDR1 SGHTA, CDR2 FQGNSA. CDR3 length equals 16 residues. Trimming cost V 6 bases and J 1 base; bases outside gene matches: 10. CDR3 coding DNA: TGTGCCAGCAGACGCACCTTGGACAGGGCGAACACTGAAGCTTTCTTT. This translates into CASRRTLDRANTEAFF.

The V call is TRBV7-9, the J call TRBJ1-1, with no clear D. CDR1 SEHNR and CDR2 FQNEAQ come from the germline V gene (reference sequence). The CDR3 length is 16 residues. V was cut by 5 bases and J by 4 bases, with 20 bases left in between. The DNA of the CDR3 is TGTGCCAGCAGCCCGCTGACCGGAAAAGCGGGCACTGAAGCTTTCTTT. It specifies CASSPLTGKAGTEAFF.

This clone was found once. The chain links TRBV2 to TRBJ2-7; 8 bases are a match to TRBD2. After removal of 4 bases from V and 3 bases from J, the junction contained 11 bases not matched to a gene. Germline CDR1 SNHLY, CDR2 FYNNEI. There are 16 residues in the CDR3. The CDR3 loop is CASSAFPPGGVYEQYF. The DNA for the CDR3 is TGTGCCAGCAGTGCCTTTCCACCGGGGGGGGTCTACGAGCAGTACTTC. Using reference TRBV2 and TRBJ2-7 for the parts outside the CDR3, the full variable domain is EPEVTQTPSHQVTQMGQEVILRCVPISNHLYFYWYRQILGQKVEFLVSFYNNEISEKSEIFDDQFSVERPDGSNFTLKIRSTKLEDSAMYFCASSAFPPGGVYEQYFGPGTRLTVT.

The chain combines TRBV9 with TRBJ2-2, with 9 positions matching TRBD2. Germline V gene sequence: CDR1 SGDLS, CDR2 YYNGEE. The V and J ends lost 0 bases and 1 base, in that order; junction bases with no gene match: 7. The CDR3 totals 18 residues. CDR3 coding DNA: TGTGCCAGCAGCGTAGAAAAACTAGCGGGCTTGAACACCGGGGAGCTGTTTTTT. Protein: CASSVEKLAGLNTGELFF.

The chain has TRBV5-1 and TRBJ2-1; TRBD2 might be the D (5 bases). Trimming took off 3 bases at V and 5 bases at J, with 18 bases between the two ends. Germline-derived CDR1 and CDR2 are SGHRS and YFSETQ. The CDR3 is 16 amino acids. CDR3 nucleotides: TGCGCCAGCAGCTATAGGACTTGGCAGAGGGACAATGAGCAGTTCTTC. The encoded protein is CASSYRTWQRDNEQFF.

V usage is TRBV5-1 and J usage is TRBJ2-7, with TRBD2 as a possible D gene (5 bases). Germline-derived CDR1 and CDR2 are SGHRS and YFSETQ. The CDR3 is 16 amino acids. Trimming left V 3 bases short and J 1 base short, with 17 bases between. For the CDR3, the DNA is TGCGCCAGCAGCTCGAGACTAAGCGGAGGATCCTACGAGCAGTACTTC. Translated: CASSSRLSGGSYEQYF.

CDR3 DNA: TGTGCCATCCGCGGCACAGGGAATAATTCACCCCTCCACTTT. Protein sequence: CAIRGTGNNSPLHF. J is TRBJ1-6 and V is TRBV10-3; maybe TRBD1 (6 bases). Germline V gene sequence: CDR1 ENHRY, CDR2 SYGVKD. The CDR3 runs to 14 residues. The ends were cut back, 8 bases at V and 5 bases at J, with 13 bases in the middle.

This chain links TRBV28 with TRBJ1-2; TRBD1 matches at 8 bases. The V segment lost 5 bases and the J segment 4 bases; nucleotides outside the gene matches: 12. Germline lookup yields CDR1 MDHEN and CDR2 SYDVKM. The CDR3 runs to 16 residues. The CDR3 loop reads CASSRPGQGGGYGYTF. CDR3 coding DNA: TGTGCCAGCAGTCGCCCAGGACAGGGTGGGGGCTATGGCTACACCTTC.

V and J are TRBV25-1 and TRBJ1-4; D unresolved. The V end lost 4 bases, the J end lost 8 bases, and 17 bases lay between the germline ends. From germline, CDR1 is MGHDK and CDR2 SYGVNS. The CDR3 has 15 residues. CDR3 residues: CASSGLPPFSEKLFF. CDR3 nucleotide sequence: TGTGCCAGCAGTGGTCTACCCCCCTTTTCAGAAAAACTGTTTTTT.

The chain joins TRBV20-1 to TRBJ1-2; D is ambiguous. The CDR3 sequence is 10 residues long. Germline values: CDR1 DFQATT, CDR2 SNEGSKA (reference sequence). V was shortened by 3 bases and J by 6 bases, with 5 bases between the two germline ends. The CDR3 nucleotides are TGCAGTGCTAGTTACAATGGCTACACCTTC. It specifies CSASYNGYTF.

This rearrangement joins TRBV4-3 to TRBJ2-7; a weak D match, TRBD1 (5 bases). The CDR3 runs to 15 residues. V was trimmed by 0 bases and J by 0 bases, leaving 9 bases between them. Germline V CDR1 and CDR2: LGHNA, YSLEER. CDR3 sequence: CASSQDIRVSYEQYF. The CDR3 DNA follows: TGCGCCAGCAGCCAAGATATCAGGGTCTCCTACGAGCAGTACTTC.

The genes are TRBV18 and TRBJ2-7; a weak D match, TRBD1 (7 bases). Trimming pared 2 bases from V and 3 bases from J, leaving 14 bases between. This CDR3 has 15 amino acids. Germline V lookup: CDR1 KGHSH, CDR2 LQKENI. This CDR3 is CASSPFGGQSYEQYF. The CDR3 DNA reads TGTGCCAGCTCACCATTCGGGGGACAGAGCTACGAGCAGTACTTC.

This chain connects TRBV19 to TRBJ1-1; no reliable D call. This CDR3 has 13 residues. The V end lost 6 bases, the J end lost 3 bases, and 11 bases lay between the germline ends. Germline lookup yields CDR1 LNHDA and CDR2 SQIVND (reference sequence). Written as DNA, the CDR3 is TGTGCCAGTAGCGTACAGACCTACACTGAAGCTTTCTTT. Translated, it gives CASSVQTYTEAFF.

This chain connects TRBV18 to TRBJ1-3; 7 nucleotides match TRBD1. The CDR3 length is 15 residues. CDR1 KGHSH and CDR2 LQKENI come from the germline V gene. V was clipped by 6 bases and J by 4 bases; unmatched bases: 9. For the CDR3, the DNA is TGTGCCAGCTCTCTTAAGGGGGCGCCCGGAAACACCATATATTTT. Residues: CASSLKGAPGNTIYF.

The CDR3 DNA follows: TGTGCCAGCAGCCTGGACAGGAACACTGAAGCTTTCTTT. Translating it yields CASSLDRNTEAFF. The chain links TRBV11-2 to TRBJ1-1; TRBD1 might be the D (6 bases). Deletions cut 5 bases from V and 1 base from J, with 8 bases between. The CDR3 contains 13 residues. The germline V gene encodes CDR1 SGHAT and CDR2 FQNNGV.

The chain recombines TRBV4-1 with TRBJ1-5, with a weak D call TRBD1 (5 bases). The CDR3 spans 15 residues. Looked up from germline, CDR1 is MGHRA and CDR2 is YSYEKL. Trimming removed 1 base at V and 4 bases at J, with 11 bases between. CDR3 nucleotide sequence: TGCGCCAGCAGCCAAGGACAGAGAGGTAATCAGCCCCAGCATTTT. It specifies CASSQGQRGNQPQHF.

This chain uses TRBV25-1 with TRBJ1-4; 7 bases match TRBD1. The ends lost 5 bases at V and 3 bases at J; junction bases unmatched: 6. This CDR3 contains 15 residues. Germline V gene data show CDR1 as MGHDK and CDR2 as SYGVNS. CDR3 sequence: CASSFDGTANEKLFF. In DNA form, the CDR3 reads TGTGCCAGCAGTTTCGATGGGACAGCTAATGAAAAACTGTTTTTT.

The CDR3 sequence: CASSANLHSNEKLFF. In DNA, the CDR3 is TGTGCCAGCAGCGCGAACTTGCACTCTAATGAAAAACTGTTTTTT. The chain couples TRBV5-6 to TRBJ1-4, with unresolved D. This CDR3 has 15 amino acids. Germline CDR1 and CDR2: SGHDT and YYEEEE. Deletions cut 4 bases from V and 3 bases from J, with 13 bases between.

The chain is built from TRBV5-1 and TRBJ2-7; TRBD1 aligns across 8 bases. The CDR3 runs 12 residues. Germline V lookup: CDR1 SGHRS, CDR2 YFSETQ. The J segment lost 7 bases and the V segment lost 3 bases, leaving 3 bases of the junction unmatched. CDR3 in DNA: TGCGCCAGCAGCTCGACAGGGGATGAGCAGTACTTC. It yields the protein CASSSTGDEQYF.

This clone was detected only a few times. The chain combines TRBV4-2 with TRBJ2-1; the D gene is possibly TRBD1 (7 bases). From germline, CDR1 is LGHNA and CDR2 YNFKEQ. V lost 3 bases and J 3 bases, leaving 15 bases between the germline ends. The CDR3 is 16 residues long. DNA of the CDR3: TGTGCCAGCAGCCATGTCCCAGGGGGGTTCTACAATGAGCAGTTCTTC. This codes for CASSHVPGGFYNEQFF.

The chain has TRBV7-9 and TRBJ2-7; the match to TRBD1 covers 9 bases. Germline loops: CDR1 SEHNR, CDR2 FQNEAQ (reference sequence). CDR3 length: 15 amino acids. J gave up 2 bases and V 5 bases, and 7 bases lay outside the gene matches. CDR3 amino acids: CASSKMGQGPYEQYF. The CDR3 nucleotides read TGTGCCAGCAGCAAGATGGGACAGGGACCCTACGAGCAGTACTTC.

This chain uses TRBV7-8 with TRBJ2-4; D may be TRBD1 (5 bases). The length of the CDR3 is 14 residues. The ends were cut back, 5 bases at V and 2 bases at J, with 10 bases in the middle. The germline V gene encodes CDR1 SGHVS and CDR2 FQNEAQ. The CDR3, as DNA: TGTGCCAGCAGCGCAGGGTCGACCAAAAACATTCAGTACTTC. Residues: CASSAGSTKNIQYF.

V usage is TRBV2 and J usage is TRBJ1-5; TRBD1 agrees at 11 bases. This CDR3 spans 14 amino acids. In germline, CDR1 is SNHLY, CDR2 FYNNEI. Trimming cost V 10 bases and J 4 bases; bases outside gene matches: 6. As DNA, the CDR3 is TGTGCCACTACGGACAGGGGGCGTAATCAGCCCCAGCATTTT. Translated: CATTDRGRNQPQHF.

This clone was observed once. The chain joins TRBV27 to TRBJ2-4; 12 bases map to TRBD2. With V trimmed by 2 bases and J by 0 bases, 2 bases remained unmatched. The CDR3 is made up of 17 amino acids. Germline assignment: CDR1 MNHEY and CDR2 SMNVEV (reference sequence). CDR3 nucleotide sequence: TGTGCCAGCAGTTTACTAGCGGGGGGGGGAGCCAAAAACATTCAGTACTTC. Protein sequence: CASSLLAGGGAKNIQYF.

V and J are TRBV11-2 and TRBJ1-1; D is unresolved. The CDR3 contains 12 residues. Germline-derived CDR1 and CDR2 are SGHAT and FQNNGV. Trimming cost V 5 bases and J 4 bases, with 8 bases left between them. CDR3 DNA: TGTGCCAGCAGCCCTTTTTCCACTGAAGCTTTCTTT. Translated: CASSPFSTEAFF.